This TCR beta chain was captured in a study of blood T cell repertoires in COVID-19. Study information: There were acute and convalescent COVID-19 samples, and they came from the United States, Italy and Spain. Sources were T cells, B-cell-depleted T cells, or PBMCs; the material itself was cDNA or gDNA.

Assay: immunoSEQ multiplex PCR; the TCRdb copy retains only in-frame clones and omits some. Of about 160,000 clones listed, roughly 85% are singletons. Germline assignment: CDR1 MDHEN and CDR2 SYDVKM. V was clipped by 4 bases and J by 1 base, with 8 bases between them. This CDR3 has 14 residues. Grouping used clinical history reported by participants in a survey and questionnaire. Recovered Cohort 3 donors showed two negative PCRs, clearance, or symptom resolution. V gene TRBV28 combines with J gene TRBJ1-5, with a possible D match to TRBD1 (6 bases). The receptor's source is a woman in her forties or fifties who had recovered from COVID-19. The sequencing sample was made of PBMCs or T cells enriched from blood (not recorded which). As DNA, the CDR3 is TGTGCCAGCAGTTACAGGGACAGCAATCAGCCCCAGCATTTT. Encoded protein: CASSYRDSNQPQHF. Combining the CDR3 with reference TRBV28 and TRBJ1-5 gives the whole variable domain DVKVTQSSRYLVKRTGEKVFLECVQDMDHENMFWYRQDPGLGLRLIYFSYDVKMKEKGDIPEGYSVSREKKERFSLILESASTNQTSMYLCASSYRDSNQPQHFGDGTRLSIL.